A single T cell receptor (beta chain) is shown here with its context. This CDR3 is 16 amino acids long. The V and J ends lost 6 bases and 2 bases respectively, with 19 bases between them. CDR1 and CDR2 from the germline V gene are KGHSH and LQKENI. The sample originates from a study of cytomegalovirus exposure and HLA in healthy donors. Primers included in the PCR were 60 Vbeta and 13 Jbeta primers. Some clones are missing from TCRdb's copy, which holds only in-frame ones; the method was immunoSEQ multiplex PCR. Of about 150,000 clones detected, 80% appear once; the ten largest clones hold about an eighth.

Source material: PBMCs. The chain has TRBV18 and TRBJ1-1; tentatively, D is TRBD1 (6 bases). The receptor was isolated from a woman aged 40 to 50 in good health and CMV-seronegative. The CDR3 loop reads CASSTSTAGVNTEAFF. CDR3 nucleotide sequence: TGTGCCAGCTCGACGAGTACAGCAGGGGTTAACACTGAAGCTTTCTTT.